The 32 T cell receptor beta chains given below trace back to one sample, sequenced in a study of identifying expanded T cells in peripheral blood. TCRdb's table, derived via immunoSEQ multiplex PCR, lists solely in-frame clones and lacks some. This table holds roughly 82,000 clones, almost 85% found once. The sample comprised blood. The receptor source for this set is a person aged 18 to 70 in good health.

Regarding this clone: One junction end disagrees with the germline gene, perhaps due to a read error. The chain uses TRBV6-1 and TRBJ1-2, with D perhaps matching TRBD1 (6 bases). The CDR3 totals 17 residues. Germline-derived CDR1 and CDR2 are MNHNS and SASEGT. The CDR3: CASSEQGQGWVNYGYTF. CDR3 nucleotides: TGTGCCAGCAGTGAACAGGGGCAGGGTTGGGTGAACTACGGCTACACCTTC.

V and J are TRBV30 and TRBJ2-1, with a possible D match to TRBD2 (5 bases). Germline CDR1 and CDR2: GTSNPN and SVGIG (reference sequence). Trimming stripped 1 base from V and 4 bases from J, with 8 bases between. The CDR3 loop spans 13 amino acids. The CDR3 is CAWSAGNYNEQFF. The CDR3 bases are TGTGCCTGGAGTGCGGGGAATTACAATGAGCAGTTCTTC.

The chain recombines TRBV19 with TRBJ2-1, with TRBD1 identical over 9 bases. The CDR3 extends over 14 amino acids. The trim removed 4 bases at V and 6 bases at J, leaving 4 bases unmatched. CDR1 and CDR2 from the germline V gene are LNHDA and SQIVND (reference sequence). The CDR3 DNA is TGTGCCAGTAGTACCCGGACAGGGGCCAATGAGCAGTTCTTC. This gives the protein CASSTRTGANEQFF.

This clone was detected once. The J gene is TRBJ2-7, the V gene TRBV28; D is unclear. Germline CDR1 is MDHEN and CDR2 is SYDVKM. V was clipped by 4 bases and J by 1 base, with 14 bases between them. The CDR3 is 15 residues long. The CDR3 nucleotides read TGTGCCAGCAGTTCCCGGGTAGAGGTTTCCTACGAGCAGTACTTC. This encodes CASSSRVEVSYEQYF.

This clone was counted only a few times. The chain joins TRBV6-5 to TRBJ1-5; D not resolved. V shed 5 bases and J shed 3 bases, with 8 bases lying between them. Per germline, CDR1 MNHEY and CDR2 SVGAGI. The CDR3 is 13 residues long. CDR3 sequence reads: CASSMGYNQPQHF. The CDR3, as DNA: TGTGCCAGCAGTATGGGGTACAATCAGCCCCAGCATTTT.

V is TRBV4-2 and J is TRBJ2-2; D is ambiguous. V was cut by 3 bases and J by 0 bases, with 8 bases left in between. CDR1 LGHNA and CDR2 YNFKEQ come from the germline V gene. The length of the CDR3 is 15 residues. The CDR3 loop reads CASSQPTTNTGELFF. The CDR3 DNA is TGTGCCAGCAGCCAGCCAACAACGAACACCGGGGAGCTGTTTTTT.

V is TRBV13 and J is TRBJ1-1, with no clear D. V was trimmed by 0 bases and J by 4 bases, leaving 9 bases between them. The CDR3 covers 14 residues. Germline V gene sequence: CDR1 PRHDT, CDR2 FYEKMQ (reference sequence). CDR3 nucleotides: TGTGCCAGCAGCTTAGGCTCGGGGATCACTGAAGCTTTCTTT. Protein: CASSLGSGITEAFF.

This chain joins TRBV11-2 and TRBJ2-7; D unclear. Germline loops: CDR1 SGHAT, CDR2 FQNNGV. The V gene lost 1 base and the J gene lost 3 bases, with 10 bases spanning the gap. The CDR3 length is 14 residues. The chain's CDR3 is CASSLAGRFYEQYF. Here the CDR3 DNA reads TGTGCCAGCAGCTTAGCTGGACGGTTCTACGAGCAGTACTTC.

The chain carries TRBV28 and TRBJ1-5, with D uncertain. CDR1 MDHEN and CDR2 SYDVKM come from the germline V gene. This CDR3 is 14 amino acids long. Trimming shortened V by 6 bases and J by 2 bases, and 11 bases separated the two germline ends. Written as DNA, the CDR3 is TGTGCCAGCAGCCAGACTGATGGCAATCAGCCCCAGCATTTT. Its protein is CASSQTDGNQPQHF.

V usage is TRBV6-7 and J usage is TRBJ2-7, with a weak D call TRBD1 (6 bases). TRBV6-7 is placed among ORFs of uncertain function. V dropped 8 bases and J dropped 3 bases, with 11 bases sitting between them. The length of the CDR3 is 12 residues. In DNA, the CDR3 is TGTGCCAGCCTCGGACAGAACTACGAGCAGTACTTC. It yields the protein CASLGQNYEQYF.

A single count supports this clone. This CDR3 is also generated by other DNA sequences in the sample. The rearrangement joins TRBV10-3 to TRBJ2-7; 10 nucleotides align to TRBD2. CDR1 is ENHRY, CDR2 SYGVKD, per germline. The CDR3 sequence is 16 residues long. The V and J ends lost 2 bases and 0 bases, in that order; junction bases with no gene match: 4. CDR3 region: CAISEGLADLSYEQYF. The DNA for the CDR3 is TGTGCCATCAGTGAGGGACTAGCGGACCTCTCCTACGAGCAGTACTTC.

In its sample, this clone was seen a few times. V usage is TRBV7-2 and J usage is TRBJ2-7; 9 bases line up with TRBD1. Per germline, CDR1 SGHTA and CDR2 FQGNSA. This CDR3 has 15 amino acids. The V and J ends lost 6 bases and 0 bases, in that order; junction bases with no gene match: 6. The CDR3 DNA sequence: TGTGCCAGCAGTACAGGGACAGGGTTCTCCTACGAGCAGTACTTC. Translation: CASSTGTGFSYEQYF.

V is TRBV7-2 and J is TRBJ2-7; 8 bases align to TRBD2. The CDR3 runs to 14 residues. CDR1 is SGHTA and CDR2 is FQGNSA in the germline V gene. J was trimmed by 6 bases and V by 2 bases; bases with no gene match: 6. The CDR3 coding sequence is TGTGCCAGCAGCTTAACGGGACTAGTCTCCGAGCAGTACTTC. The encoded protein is CASSLTGLVSEQYF.

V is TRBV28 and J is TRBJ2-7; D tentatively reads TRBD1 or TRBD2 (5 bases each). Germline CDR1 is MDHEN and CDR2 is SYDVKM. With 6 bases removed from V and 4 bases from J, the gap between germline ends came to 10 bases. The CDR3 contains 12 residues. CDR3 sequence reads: CASRSREYEQYF. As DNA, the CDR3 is TGTGCCAGCAGGAGCAGGGAGTACGAGCAGTACTTC.

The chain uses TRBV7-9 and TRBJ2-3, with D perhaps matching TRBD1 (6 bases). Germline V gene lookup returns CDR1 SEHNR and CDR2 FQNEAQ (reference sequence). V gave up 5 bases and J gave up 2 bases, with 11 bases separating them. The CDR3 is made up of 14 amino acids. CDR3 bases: TGTGCCAGCAGCCGGGACACGGACACAGATACGCAGTATTTT. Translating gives CASSRDTDTDTQYF.

The CDR3 loop reads CASSPGQGAINTGELFF. In nucleotides, the CDR3 is TGTGCCAGCAGCCCGGGACAGGGGGCGATTAACACCGGGGAGCTGTTTTTT. The chain has TRBV14 and TRBJ2-2; 12 positions match TRBD1. The CDR3 loop spans 17 amino acids. V lost 4 bases and J lost 2; bases outside the gene matches: 5. Germline CDR1 is SGHDN and CDR2 is FVKESK.

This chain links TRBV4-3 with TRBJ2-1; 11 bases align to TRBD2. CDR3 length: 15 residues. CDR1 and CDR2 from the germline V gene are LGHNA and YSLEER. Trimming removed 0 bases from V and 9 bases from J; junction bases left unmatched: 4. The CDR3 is CASSQEGTSGIEQFF. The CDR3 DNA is TGCGCCAGCAGCCAAGAGGGGACTAGCGGCATTGAGCAGTTCTTC.

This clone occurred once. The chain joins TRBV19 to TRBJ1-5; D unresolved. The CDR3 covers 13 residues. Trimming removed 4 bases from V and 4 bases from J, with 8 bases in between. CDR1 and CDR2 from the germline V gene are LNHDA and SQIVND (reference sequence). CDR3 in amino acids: CASSRQMNQPQHF. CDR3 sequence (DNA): TGTGCCAGTAGTAGGCAGATGAATCAGCCCCAGCATTTT.

CDR3 coding DNA: TGCGCCAGCAGCCAAGACAGCGGGAACCCCCAAGAGACCCAGTACTTC. This gives the protein CASSQDSGNPQETQYF. V gene TRBV4-3 combines with J gene TRBJ2-5; 7 bases match TRBD2. Per the germline V gene, CDR1 is LGHNA and CDR2 is YSLEER. This CDR3 is 16 amino acids long. Unmatched junction bases numbered 5, after V lost 0 bases and J lost 1 base.

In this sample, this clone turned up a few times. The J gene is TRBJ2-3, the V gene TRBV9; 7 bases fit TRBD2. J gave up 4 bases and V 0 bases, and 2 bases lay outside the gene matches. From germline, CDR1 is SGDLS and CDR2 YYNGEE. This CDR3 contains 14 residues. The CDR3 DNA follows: TGTGCCAGCAGCGTAGGACTAGCCCCAGATACGCAGTATTTT. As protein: CASSVGLAPDTQYF.

The CDR3 protein is CASSFPSSNEQFF. The CDR3 DNA reads TGCGCCAGCAGCTTCCCTAGCAGCAATGAGCAGTTCTTC. This chain uses TRBV5-1 with TRBJ2-1; possible D gene TRBD2, 5 bases. Looked up from germline, CDR1 is SGHRS and CDR2 is YFSETQ. Trimming removed 2 bases at V and 6 bases at J, with 9 bases between. This CDR3 has 13 amino acids.

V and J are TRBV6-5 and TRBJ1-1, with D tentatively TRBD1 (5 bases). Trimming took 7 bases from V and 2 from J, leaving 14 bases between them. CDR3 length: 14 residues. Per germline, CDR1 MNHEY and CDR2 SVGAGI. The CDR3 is CASKTGGTNTEAFF. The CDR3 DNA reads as TGTGCCAGCAAGACCGGGGGGACCAACACTGAAGCTTTCTTT.

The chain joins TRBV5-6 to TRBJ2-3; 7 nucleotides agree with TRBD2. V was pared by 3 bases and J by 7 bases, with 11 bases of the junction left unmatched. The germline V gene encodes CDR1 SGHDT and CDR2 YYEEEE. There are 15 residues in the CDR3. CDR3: CASSWSGGLGYTQYF. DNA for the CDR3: TGTGCCAGCAGCTGGTCGGGAGGACTCGGATATACGCAGTATTTT.

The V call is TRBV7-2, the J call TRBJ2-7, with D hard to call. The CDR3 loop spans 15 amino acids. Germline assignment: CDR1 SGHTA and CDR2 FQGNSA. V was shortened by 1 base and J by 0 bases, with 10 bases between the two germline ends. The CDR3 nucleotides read TGTGCCAGCAGCTTAGGGCCCAGGAGCTCCTACGAGCAGTACTTC. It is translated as CASSLGPRSSYEQYF.

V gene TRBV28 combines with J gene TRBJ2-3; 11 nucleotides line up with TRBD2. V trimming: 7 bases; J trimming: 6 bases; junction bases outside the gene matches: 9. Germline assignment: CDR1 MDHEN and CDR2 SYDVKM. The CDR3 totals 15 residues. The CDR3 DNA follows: TGTGCCAGCACCATTACTAGCGGGAGTTGGGATACGCAGTATTTT. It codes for CASTITSGSWDTQYF. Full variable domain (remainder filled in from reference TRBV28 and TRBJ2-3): DVKVTQSSRYLVKRTGEKVFLECVQDMDHENMFWYRQDPGLGLRLIYFSYDVKMKEKGDIPEGYSVSREKKERFSLILESASTNQTSMYLCASTITSGSWDTQYFGPGTRLTVL.

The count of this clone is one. CDR3 DNA: TGTGCCAGCAGCTTGGGTGGACTAGCGGGAGTTGATACGCAGTATTTT. It specifies CASSLGGLAGVDTQYF. The chain is built from TRBV7-9 and TRBJ2-3; 13 bases line up with TRBD2. In germline, CDR1 is SEHNR, CDR2 FQNEAQ (reference sequence). The trim removed 3 bases at V and 6 bases at J, leaving 6 bases unmatched. CDR3 size: 16 residues.

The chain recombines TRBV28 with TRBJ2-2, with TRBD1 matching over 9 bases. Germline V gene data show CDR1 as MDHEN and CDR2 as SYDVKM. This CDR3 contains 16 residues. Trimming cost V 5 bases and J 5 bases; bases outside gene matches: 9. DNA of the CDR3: TGTGCCAGCAGTCGCACAGGGGGCGTCTTTACCGGGGAGCTGTTTTTT. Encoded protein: CASSRTGGVFTGELFF.

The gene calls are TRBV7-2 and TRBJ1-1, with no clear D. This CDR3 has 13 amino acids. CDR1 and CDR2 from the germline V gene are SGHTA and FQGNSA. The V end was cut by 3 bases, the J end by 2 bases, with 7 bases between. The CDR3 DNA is TGTGCCAGCAGCTTGGACTTTAACACTGAAGCTTTCTTT. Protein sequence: CASSLDFNTEAFF.

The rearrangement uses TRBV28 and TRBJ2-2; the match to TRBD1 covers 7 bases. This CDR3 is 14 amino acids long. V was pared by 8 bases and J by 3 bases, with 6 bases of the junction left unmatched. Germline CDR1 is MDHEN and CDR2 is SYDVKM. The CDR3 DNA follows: TGTGCCAGCCAACACAGGGGATACACCGGGGAGCTGTTTTTT. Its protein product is CASQHRGYTGELFF.

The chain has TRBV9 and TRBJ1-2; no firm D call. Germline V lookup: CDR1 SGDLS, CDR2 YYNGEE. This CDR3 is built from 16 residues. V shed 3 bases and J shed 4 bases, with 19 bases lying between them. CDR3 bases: TGTGCCAGCAGCGATATTTTTAGGGAAGACGGCTATGGCTACACCTTC. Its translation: CASSDIFREDGYGYTF. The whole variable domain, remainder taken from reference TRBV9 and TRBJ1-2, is DSGVTQTPKHLITATGQRVTLRCSPRSGDLSVYWYQQSLDQGLQFLIQYYNGEERAKGNILERFSAQQFPDLHSELNLSSLELGDSALYFCASSDIFREDGYGYTFGSGTRLTVV.

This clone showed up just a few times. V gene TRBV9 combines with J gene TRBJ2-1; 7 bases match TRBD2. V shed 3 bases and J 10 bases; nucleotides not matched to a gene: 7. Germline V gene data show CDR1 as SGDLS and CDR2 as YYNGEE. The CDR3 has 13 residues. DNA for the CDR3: TGTGCCAGCAGCGCGGGACTAAAGGAGGAGCAGTTCTTC. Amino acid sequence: CASSAGLKEEQFF.

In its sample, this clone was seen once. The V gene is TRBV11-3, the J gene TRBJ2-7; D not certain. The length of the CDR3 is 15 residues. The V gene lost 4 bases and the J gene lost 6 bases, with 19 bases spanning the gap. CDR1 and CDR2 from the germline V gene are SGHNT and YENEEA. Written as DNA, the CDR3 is TGTGCCAGCAGCTCCTCCCCCGTGCCCACCGCCGAGCAGTACTTC. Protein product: CASSSSPVPTAEQYF.